The clone carrying this TCR beta chain was counted between two and nine times. Antigen specificity is unknown. One junction end disagrees with the germline gene, perhaps due to a read error. The sample comes from a study of HIV-infected patients and healthy controls. Reverse transcription used around 480 ng RNA and constant-region primers for alpha and beta. Each of the alpha and beta chains got its own library through chain-specific third strand synthesis with indices. TCRdb independently ran MiXCR on the 5' RACE reads; one entry per CDR3 protein. The sample yields more than 7,500 distinct CDR3 sequences, approximately 9.1% seen once. Roughly three months, about 14 weeks, into antiretroviral therapy, follow-up blood was collected. Whole blood was used without fractionation, so all unsorted peripheral T cells were included. CDR1 is SNHLY and CDR2 is FYNNEI in the germline V gene. The CDR3 is 19 amino acids.

Findings and limits, study-wide: The seeming recovery of the Gini index after therapy in HIV-infected patients vanished in size-matched data.

The TCR comes from an adult with HIV infection. This sequence joins TRBV2 and TRBJ2-7, with 8 bases matching TRBD1. The sequencing used blood, collected during antiretroviral therapy. In DNA form, the CDR3 reads TGTGCCAGCAGCGAAGTGCTAGTAATTGGACAGGGCAGCTCCTACGAGCAGTACTTC. It specifies CASSEVLVIGQGSSYEQYF.